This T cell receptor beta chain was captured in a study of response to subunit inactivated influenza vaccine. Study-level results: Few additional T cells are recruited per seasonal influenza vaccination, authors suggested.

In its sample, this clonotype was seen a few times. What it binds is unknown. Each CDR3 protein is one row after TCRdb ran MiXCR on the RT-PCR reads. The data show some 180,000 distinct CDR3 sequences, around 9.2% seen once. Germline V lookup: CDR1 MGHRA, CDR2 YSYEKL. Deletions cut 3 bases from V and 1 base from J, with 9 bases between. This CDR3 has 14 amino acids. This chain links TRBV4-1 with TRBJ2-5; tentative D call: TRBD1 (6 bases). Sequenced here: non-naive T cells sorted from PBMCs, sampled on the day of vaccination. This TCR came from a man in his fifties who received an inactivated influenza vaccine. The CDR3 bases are TGCGCCAGCAGCCAGGGGGCGGCCCAAGAGACCCAGTACTTC. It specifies CASSQGAAQETQYF.